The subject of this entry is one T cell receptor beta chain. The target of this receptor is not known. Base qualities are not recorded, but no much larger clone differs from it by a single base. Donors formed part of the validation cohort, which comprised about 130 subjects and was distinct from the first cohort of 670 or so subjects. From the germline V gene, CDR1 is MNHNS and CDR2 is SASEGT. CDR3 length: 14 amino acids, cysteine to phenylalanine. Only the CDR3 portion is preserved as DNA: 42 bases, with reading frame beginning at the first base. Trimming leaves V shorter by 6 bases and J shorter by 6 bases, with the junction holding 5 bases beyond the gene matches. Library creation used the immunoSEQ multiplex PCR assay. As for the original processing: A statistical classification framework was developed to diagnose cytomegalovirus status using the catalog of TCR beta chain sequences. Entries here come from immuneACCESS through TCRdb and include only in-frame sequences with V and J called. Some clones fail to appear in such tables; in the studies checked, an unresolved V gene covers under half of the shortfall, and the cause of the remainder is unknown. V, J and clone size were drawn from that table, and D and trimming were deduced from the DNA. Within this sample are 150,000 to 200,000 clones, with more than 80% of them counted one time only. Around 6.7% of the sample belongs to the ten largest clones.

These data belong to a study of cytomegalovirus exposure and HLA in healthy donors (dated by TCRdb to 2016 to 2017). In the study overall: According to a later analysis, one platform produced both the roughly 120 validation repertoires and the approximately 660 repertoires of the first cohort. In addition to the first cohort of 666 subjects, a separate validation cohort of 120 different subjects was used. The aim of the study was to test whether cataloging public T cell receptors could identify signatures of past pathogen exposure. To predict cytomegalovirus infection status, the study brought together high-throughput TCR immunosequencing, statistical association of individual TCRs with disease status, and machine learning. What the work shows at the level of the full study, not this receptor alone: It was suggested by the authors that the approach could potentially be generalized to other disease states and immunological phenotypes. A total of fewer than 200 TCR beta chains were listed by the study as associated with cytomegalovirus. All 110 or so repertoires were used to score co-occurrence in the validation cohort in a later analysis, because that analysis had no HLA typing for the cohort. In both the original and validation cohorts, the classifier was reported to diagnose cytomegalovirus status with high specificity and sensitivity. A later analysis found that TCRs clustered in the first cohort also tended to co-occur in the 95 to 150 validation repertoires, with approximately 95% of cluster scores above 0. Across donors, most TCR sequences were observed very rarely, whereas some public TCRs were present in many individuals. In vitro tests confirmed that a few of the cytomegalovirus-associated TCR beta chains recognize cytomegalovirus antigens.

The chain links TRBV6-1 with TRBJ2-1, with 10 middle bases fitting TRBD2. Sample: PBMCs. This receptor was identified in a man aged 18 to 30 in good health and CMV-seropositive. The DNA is TGTGCCAGCAGATCTAGCGGGAGTGGCAATGAGCAGTTCTTC. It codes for CASRSSGSGNEQFF.